Listed below are T cell receptor beta chains from one sample, sequenced in a study of blood T cells in healthy people across ages. TCRdb reprocessed the 5' RACE reads with MiXCR, giving one entry per CDR3 protein. The table has some 780,000 distinct CDR3 sequences, more than 55% seen once; the top ten hold about a quarter. The source material was blood. The receptors stem from a man aged 35-49 years in good health. Each CDR3 is given without its conserved first and last residue. A row's size may be missing; if present it is once, few, many or a size class.

J gene | V gene | CDR3 length | clone size | CDR3 protein
TRBJ2-7 | TRBV7-2 | 14 | . | ASSYSGRGGTDTQY
TRBJ1-1 | TRBV15 | 9 | . | ATSLNTEAF
TRBJ1-2 | TRBV27 | 13 | few | ASSRTLGHEHGYT
TRBJ2-5 | TRBV9 | 12 | . | ASSWQERGETQY
TRBJ1-4 | TRBV4-2 | 13 | . | ASSQYHSPNEKLF
TRBJ1-5 | TRBV6-5 | 14 | . | ASSPAGQGKNQPQH
TRBJ2-5 | TRBV6-6 | 14 | . | ASSYMAGGVVQTQY
TRBJ1-2 | TRBV24-1 | 10 | . | ATSDLLDGYT
TRBJ2-7 | TRBV5-1 | 12 | . | ASSLDRGMNEQY
TRBJ2-5 | TRBV28 | 12 | once | ASTTQGVEETQY
TRBJ1-1 | TRBV27 | 13 | few | ASSLYPTRGTEAF
TRBJ2-3 | TRBV7-2 | 17 | . | ASSSPSTGWGTYTDTQY
TRBJ1-2 | TRBV3-1 | 14 | . | ASSQDLSFSNYGYT
TRBJ2-1 | TRBV9 | 13 | . | ASTLAGDNYNEQF
TRBJ2-5 | TRBV5-1 | 12 | . | ASSGGASGETQY
TRBJ1-1 | TRBV6-6 | 13 | . | ASSISGTLNTEAF
TRBJ2-4 | TRBV29-1 | 11 | . | SVTQGGWDIQY
TRBJ2-6 | TRBV29-1 | 11 | . | SAGGDGANVLT
TRBJ1-4 | TRBV27 | 14 | . | ASSLSWDRAGEKLF
TRBJ1-5 | TRBV12-3/TRBV12-4 | 12 | . | ASSQGRGDQPQH
TRBJ2-5 | TRBV20-1 | 10 | . | SAPPREETQY
TRBJ2-6 | TRBV5-7 | 16 | few | ASSRGQGSLLGANVLT
TRBJ1-5 | TRBV20-1 | 15 | . | SARARDSPYSNQPQH
TRBJ2-3 | TRBV20-1 | 13 | . | SAAGAGVGTDTQY
TRBJ2-5 | TRBV4-3 | 13 | . | ASSQAPGLAYGQY